This TCR beta chain was sequenced in a study of response to subunit inactivated influenza vaccine. Concerning this clonotype: Antigen specificity is unknown.

V shed 0 bases, J shed 2 bases, and the junction held 2 bases outside the gene matches. CDR1 DFQATT and CDR2 SNEGSKA come from the germline V gene (reference sequence). The CDR3 has 14 residues. Study outcomes and limitations: Each seasonal influenza vaccination recruits few new T cells, the authors suggested.

TCRdb re-analysed the RT-PCR reads in MiXCR, keeping a single row per CDR3 protein. The profile shows over 750,000 distinct CDR3 sequences, around 20% of them singletons. The source of this sequence is a man aged 45-65 years who received an inactivated influenza vaccine. J is TRBJ2-7 and V is TRBV20-1; 9 bases are shared with TRBD2. The material was PBMCs from blood, obtained 4 to 6 days after vaccination. DNA of the CDR3: TGCAGTGCTAGAGAGTCTAGCGGGACCTACGAGCAGTACTTC. Translation gives CSARESSGTYEQYF.